A selection of T cell receptor beta chains follows, all from one sample in a study of blood T cell repertoires in COVID-19. Libraries were prepared by immunoSEQ multiplex PCR; TCRdb keeps only in-frame clonotypes and omits some of them. Of about 210,000 clones in the sample, around 88% are singletons; the top ten hold under 3.5%. Sequenced input: peripheral blood. The origin of the receptors is a man aged 45-65 years with active or convalescent COVID-19. Each CDR3 is given with its conserved first and last residue. Each record gives: clone size, D gene, CDR3 length, J gene, V gene, CDR3 DNA, CDR3 protein. The D gene is left open where the match is weak. Where a row states a size, it is once, few, many or the class of an expanded clone; other rows omit it.

abundance: few
d_gene: .
len: 19
j_gene: TRBJ1-1
v_gene: TRBV4-1
CDR3nt: TGCGCCAGCAGCCCTTATTCAACAGGACGGAATGCCGGGTACACTGAAGCTTTCTTT
CDR3aa: CASSPYSTGRNAGYTEAFF

abundance: .
d_gene: .
len: 15
j_gene: TRBJ2-2
v_gene: TRBV5-1
CDR3nt: TGCGCCAGCAGCTTGGACGCAGGGGCCACCGGGGAGCTGTTTTTT
CDR3aa: CASSLDAGATGELFF

abundance: .
d_gene: .
len: 14
j_gene: TRBJ2-7
v_gene: TRBV5-1
CDR3nt: TGCGCCAGCAGCCCGGGACTCGGGTCCTACGAGCAGTACTTC
CDR3aa: CASSPGLGSYEQYF

abundance: once
d_gene: TRBD2
len: 12
j_gene: TRBJ2-1
v_gene: TRBV19
CDR3nt: TGTGCCAGTAGTATAGAAGGGCGGGAGGAGTTCTTC
CDR3aa: CASSIEGREEFF

abundance: .
d_gene: .
len: 16
j_gene: TRBJ2-2
v_gene: TRBV7-8
CDR3nt: TGTGCCAGCAGCTTAGCGGTGGGGCTTAACACCGGGGAGCTGTTTTTT
CDR3aa: CASSLAVGLNTGELFF

abundance: .
d_gene: TRBD1
len: 16
j_gene: TRBJ1-1
v_gene: TRBV19
CDR3nt: TGTGCCAGCAGGCCTCCGGGACAGGGGATGAACACTGAAGCTTTCTTT
CDR3aa: CASRPPGQGMNTEAFF

abundance: .
d_gene: TRBD2
len: 14
j_gene: TRBJ2-1
v_gene: TRBV27
CDR3nt: TGTGCCAGCAGCGCGGGTCTAGCGGGAAATGAGCAGTTCTTC
CDR3aa: CASSAGLAGNEQFF

abundance: .
d_gene: TRBD1
len: 15
j_gene: TRBJ1-1
v_gene: TRBV11-2
CDR3nt: TGTGCCAGCAGCCCGCCGGGACAGGGGAAAACTGAAGCTTTCTTT
CDR3aa: CASSPPGQGKTEAFF

abundance: .
d_gene: .
len: 14
j_gene: TRBJ1-6
v_gene: TRBV19
CDR3nt: TGTGCCAGCGGACGGGACTCCTATAATTCACCCCTCCACTTT
CDR3aa: CASGRDSYNSPLHF

abundance: once
d_gene: TRBD1
len: 13
j_gene: TRBJ1-6
v_gene: TRBV28
CDR3nt: TGTGCCAGCAGTTTGCTGACAGGGAAGTCCCTCCACTTT
CDR3aa: CASSLLTGKSLHF

abundance: .
d_gene: .
len: 13
j_gene: TRBJ1-4
v_gene: TRBV30
CDR3nt: TGTGCCTGGCAGGGGAATAGGAATGAAAAACTGTTTTTT
CDR3aa: CAWQGNRNEKLFF

abundance: .
d_gene: .
len: 16
j_gene: TRBJ1-6
v_gene: TRBV6-2/TRBV6-3
CDR3nt: TGTGCCAGCAGTCAATGGCAGGGCTCCTATAATTCACCCCTCCACTTT
CDR3aa: CASSQWQGSYNSPLHF

abundance: .
d_gene: .
len: 13
j_gene: TRBJ1-2
v_gene: TRBV5-6
CDR3nt: TGTGCCAGCAGCTTGGGGGCCCGGAATGGCTACACCTTC
CDR3aa: CASSLGARNGYTF

abundance: .
d_gene: TRBD2
len: 16
j_gene: TRBJ2-7
v_gene: TRBV27
CDR3nt: TGTGCCAGCCCTACTACTAGACTAGCGGGAGAGTACGAGCAGTACTTC
CDR3aa: CASPTTRLAGEYEQYF

abundance: .
d_gene: TRBD2
len: 20
j_gene: TRBJ2-7
v_gene: TRBV4-3
CDR3nt: TGCGCCAGCAGCCAAGACAGGGTGGCTAGCGGGGGGCTCCCCGGCCGGGAGCAGTACTTC
CDR3aa: CASSQDRVASGGLPGREQYF

abundance: once
d_gene: .
len: 13
j_gene: TRBJ2-2
v_gene: TRBV7-3
CDR3nt: TGTGCCAGCAGCCTGACTCTTACCGGGGAGCTGTTTTTT
CDR3aa: CASSLTLTGELFF

abundance: .
d_gene: TRBD2
len: 13
j_gene: TRBJ2-7
v_gene: TRBV28
CDR3nt: TGTGCCAGCGGGGGGGGAAGCTCCTACGAGCAGTACTTC
CDR3aa: CASGGGSSYEQYF

abundance: .
d_gene: TRBD1
len: 15
j_gene: TRBJ1-3
v_gene: TRBV5-1
CDR3nt: TGCGCCAGCAGCCGCGACAGGGGCTCTGGAAACACCATATATTTT
CDR3aa: CASSRDRGSGNTIYF

abundance: few
d_gene: .
len: 13
j_gene: TRBJ1-5
v_gene: TRBV2
CDR3nt: TGTGCCAGCAGTGAAATCCGTGATCAGCCCCAGCATTTT
CDR3aa: CASSEIRDQPQHF

abundance: .
d_gene: .
len: 13
j_gene: TRBJ2-2
v_gene: TRBV7-9
CDR3nt: TGTGCCAGCACGGAGTCGAACACCGGGGAGCTGTTTTTT
CDR3aa: CASTESNTGELFF

abundance: .
d_gene: .
len: 17
j_gene: TRBJ2-3
v_gene: TRBV11-2
CDR3nt: TGTGCCAGCAGCTTAGGTGCCAGCGGTCCTAGCACAGATACGCAGTATTTT
CDR3aa: CASSLGASGPSTDTQYF

abundance: many
d_gene: .
len: 15
j_gene: TRBJ1-1
v_gene: TRBV7-9
CDR3nt: TGTGCCAGCAGCCCTGCCGGGTGGCGGGGCACTGAAGCTTTCTTT
CDR3aa: CASSPAGWRGTEAFF

abundance: .
d_gene: .
len: 15
j_gene: TRBJ1-1
v_gene: TRBV18
CDR3nt: TGTGCCAGCTCCTACAAATCGGACACGAACACTGAAGCTTTCTTT
CDR3aa: CASSYKSDTNTEAFF

abundance: .
d_gene: TRBD2
len: 16
j_gene: TRBJ2-1
v_gene: TRBV14
CDR3nt: TGTGCCAGCAGCAGACGGGGGGGGAGAATCAACAATGAGCAGTTCTTC
CDR3aa: CASSRRGGRINNEQFF

abundance: .
d_gene: TRBD1
len: 14
j_gene: TRBJ2-5
v_gene: TRBV19
CDR3nt: TGTGCCAGCCGGGACAGGGGGCGTGGAGAGACCCAGTACTTC
CDR3aa: CASRDRGRGETQYF

abundance: once
d_gene: .
len: 13
j_gene: TRBJ1-4
v_gene: TRBV7-9
CDR3nt: TGTGCCAGCAGCCCAGGGGCCGGAGAAAAACTGTTTTTT
CDR3aa: CASSPGAGEKLFF

abundance: .
d_gene: TRBD2
len: 15
j_gene: TRBJ2-1
v_gene: TRBV5-1
CDR3nt: TGCGCCAGCAGCACGACTAGCGGGGACCTCAATGAGCAGTTCTTC
CDR3aa: CASSTTSGDLNEQFF

abundance: .
d_gene: .
len: 15
j_gene: TRBJ1-5
v_gene: TRBV28
CDR3nt: TGTGCCAGCAGGGGCGCCGCTACTGAGAATCAGCCCCAGCATTTT
CDR3aa: CASRGAATENQPQHF

abundance: .
d_gene: TRBD1
len: 14
j_gene: TRBJ2-4
v_gene: TRBV19
CDR3nt: TGTGCCAGTAACAGACAGGGTCAACAAAACATTCAGTACTTC
CDR3aa: CASNRQGQQNIQYF

abundance: once
d_gene: .
len: 16
j_gene: TRBJ2-1
v_gene: TRBV19
CDR3nt: TGTGCCAGTAGTATAGGGACGGGGTTCACCTACAATGAGCAGTTCTTC
CDR3aa: CASSIGTGFTYNEQFF

abundance: .
d_gene: TRBD2
len: 17
j_gene: TRBJ2-5
v_gene: TRBV11-2
CDR3nt: TGTGCCAGCAGCTTACCTCCTAGCGGGGGGGCCGGCGAGACCCAGTACTTC
CDR3aa: CASSLPPSGGAGETQYF

abundance: .
d_gene: TRBD1
len: 14
j_gene: TRBJ2-7
v_gene: TRBV7-6
CDR3nt: TGTGCCAGCAGCTCAGGACAGGAAACATACGAGCAGTACTTC
CDR3aa: CASSSGQETYEQYF

abundance: .
d_gene: .
len: 11
j_gene: TRBJ1-2
v_gene: TRBV25-1
CDR3nt: TGTGCCAGCAGTCGGCGGGGTGGCTACACCTTC
CDR3aa: CASSRRGGYTF

abundance: .
d_gene: TRBD1
len: 14
j_gene: TRBJ1-1
v_gene: TRBV7-2
CDR3nt: TGTGCCAGCAGCGGGGACAGGGGGGCCCCTGAAGCTTTCTTT
CDR3aa: CASSGDRGAPEAFF

abundance: .
d_gene: .
len: 14
j_gene: TRBJ1-2
v_gene: TRBV10-3
CDR3nt: TGTGCCATCACCGAGAGGCAGCAGGGCCGAGGCTACACCTTC
CDR3aa: CAITERQQGRGYTF